This T cell receptor beta chain was identified during a study of T cell repertoires in cytomegalovirus infection. Study information: An indication of both CMV infection and matching HLA type came from public TCR beta signatures. Broader study findings: HLA-C-restricted CMV-specific TCR beta clonotypes prevailed in the ex vivo response. CMV carriers with the relevant HLA were identified by cumulative public TCR beta family frequency.

Per the germline V gene, CDR1 is MDHEN and CDR2 is SYDVKM. Trimming took off 7 bases at V and 7 bases at J, with 16 bases between the two ends. The CDR3 runs to 14 residues. A single record per CDR3 protein comes from TCRdb applying MiXCR to the reads. The top ten clones hold approximately 2.3% of a sample with around 280,000 distinct CDR3 sequences, around 10% of them seen once. This clonotype was recorded many times. Its antigen is as yet unknown. The rearrangement uses TRBV28 and TRBJ1-4; weak D call: TRBD1 (5 bases). The sequence was obtained from a human donor in good health (CMV status not recorded). Some clones in this sample may be carry-over from other donors' samples. Sequencing was performed on PBMCs. CDR3 protein: CASIPDRGREKLFF. The DNA of the CDR3 is TGTGCCAGCATTCCAGATAGGGGTCGTGAAAAACTGTTTTTT.